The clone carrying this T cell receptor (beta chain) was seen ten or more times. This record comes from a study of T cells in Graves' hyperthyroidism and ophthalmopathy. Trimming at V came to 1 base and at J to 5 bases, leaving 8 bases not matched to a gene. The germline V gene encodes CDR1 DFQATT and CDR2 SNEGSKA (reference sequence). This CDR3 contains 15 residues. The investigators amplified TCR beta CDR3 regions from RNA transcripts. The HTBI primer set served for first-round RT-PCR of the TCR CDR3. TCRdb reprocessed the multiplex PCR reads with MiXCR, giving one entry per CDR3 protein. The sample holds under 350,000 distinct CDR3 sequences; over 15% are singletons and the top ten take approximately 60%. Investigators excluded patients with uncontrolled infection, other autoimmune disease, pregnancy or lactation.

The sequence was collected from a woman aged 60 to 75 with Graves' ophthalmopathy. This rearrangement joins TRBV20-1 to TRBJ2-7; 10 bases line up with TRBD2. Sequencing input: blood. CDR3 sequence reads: CSARALAGSLDEQYF. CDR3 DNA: TGCAGTGCTAGAGCACTAGCGGGATCCTTGGACGAGCAGTACTTC.